The 3 T cell receptor beta chains below were found in one sample sequenced in a study of cytomegalovirus exposure and HLA in healthy donors. TCRdb's table, derived via immunoSEQ multiplex PCR, lists solely in-frame clones and lacks some. The table lists 150,000 or so clones, more than 75% of them singletons. The specimen was PBMCs. Receptors originate from a young man in good health and CMV-seropositive.

This chain links TRBV7-8 with TRBJ2-7, with D uncertain. The CDR3 runs to 15 residues. Per the germline V gene, CDR1 is SGHVS and CDR2 is FQNEAQ. V was cut by 0 bases and J by 2 bases, with 11 bases left in between. The CDR3 protein is CASSLAYIKTYEQYF. CDR3 DNA sequence: TGTGCCAGCAGCTTAGCTTACATCAAAACCTACGAGCAGTACTTC.

The chain combines TRBV13 with TRBJ2-7; 7 bases fit TRBD2. Germline lookup yields CDR1 PRHDT and CDR2 FYEKMQ (reference sequence). V lost 6 bases, J lost 7 bases, and 12 bases stayed unmatched. This CDR3 is built from 14 residues. The CDR3 DNA reads as TGTGCCAGCAGGGGGGGGACCCCGACCGGAGAGCAGTACTTC. It codes for CASRGGTPTGEQYF. The full variable domain, its missing parts supplied by reference TRBV13 and TRBJ2-7, is AAGVIQSPRHLIKEKRETATLKCYPIPRHDTVYWYQQGPGQDPQFLISFYEKMQSDKGSIPDRFSAQQFSDYHSELNMSSLELGDSALYFCASRGGTPTGEQYFGPGTRLTVT.

The chain employs TRBV7-3 and TRBJ2-1; the D is unclear. The ends were cut back, 4 bases at V and 7 bases at J, with 11 bases in the middle. This CDR3 contains 13 residues. Germline assignment: CDR1 SGHTA and CDR2 FQGTGA. CDR3 bases: TGTGCCAGCAGCTCCTCCCCTGCGAATGAGCAGTTCTTC. This encodes CASSSSPANEQFF.